The entry below gives a single TCR beta chain sequence along with its context. The antigen is not known. TCR beta CDR3 region amplification was performed from RNA transcripts. The HTBI primer set was used in a first-round RT-PCR of the TCR CDR3. TCRdb re-derived calls from the multiplex PCR reads in MiXCR, one entry per CDR3 protein. The table includes about 610,000 distinct CDR3 sequences, about 15% detected once. The sample comes from a study of T cells in Graves' hyperthyroidism and ophthalmopathy. Study results and limitations: Ophthalmopathy was model-predicted a median roughly 6.2 months pre-onset. The majority of expanded thyroid clonotypes above 0.001 also appeared in blood.

Any patient presenting with uncontrolled infection, other autoimmune disease, pregnancy or lactation was left out. The PBMCs had their origin in more than 9.5 ml of fresh peripheral blood. This CDR3 comprises 14 residues. CDR1 and CDR2 (germline): MNHEY, SVGEGT. The V and J ends lost 7 bases and 0 bases respectively, with 13 bases between them. The rearrangement joins TRBV6-2 or TRBV6-3 to TRBJ2-7, with D perhaps matching TRBD1 (5 bases). The receptor comes from a woman aged 35 to 49 with Graves' ophthalmopathy. The source material was blood. The CDR3 DNA is TGTGCCAGCACCAACCACAGGAGCTCCTACGAGCAGTACTTC. This encodes CASTNHRSSYEQYF.